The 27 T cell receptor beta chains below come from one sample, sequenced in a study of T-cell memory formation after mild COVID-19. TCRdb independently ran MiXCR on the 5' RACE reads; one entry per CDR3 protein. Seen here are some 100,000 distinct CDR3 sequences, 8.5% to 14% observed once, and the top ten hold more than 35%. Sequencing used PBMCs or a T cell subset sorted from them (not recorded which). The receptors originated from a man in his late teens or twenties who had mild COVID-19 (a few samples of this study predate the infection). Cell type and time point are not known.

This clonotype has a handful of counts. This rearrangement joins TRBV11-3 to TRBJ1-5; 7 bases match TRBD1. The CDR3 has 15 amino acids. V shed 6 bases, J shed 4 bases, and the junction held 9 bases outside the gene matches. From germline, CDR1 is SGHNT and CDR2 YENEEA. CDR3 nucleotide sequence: TGTGCCAGCAGTCTCGGGACAGCCATTAATCAGCCCCAGCATTTT. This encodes CASSLGTAINQPQHF. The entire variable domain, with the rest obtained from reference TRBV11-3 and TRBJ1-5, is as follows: EAGVVQSPRYKIIEKKQPVAFWCNPISGHNTLYWYLQNLGQGPELLIRYENEEAVDDSQLPKDRFSAERLKGVDSTLKIQPAELGDSAVYLCASSLGTAINQPQHFGDGTRLSIL.

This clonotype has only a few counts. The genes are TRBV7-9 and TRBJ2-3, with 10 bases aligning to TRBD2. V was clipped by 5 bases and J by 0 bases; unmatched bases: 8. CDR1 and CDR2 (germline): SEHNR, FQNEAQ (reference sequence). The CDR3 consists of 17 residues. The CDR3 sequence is CASSESLAGGSTDTQYF. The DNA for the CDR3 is TGTGCCAGCAGCGAATCCTTAGCGGGGGGTAGCACAGATACGCAGTATTTT.

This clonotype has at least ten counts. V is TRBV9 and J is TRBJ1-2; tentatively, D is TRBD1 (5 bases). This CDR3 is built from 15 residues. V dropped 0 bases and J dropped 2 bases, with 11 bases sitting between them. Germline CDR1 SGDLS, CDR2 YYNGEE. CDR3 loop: CASSVATAGNYGYTF. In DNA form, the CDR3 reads TGTGCCAGCAGCGTAGCTACGGCAGGGAACTATGGCTACACCTTC.

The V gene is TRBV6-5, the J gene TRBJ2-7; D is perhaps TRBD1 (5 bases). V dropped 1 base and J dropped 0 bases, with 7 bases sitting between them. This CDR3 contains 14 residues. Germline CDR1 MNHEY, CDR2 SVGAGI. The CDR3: CASSYYQGSYEQYF. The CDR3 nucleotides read TGTGCCAGCAGTTACTACCAGGGCTCCTACGAGCAGTACTTC.

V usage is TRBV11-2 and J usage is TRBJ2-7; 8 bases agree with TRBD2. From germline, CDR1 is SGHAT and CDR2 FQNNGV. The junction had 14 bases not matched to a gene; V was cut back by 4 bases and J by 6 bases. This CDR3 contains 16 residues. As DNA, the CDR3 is TGTGCCAGCAGCTCCCGACTAAGCGGGGGATTCGGCGAGCAGTACTTC. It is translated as CASSSRLSGGFGEQYF.

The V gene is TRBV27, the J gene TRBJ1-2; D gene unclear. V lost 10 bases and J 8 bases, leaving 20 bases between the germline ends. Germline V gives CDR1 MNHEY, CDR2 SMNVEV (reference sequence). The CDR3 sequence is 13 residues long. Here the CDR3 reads CATLRAYGEGYTF. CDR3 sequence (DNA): TGTGCCACCCTCCGGGCCTACGGGGAGGGCTACACCTTC.

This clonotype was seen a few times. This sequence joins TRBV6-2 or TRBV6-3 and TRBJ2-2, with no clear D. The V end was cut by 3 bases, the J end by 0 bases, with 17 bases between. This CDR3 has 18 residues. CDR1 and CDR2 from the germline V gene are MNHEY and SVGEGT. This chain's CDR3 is CASSYNRRRVTNTGELFF. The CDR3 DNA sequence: TGTGCCAGCAGTTATAATCGCCGTCGAGTAACGAACACCGGGGAGCTGTTTTTT.

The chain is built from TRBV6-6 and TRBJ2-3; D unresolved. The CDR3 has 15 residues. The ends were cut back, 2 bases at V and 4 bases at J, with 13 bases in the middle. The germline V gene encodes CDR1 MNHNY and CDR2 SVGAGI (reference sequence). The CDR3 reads CASSYGRNGADTQYF. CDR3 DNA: TGTGCCAGCAGTTACGGGCGGAATGGCGCAGATACGCAGTATTTT.

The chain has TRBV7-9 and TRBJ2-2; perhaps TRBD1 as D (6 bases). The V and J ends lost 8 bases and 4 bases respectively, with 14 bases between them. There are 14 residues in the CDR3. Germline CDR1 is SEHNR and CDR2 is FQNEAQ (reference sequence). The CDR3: CASPQGRSTGELFF. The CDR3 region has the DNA TGTGCCAGCCCACAGGGTCGGTCCACCGGGGAGCTGTTTTTT.

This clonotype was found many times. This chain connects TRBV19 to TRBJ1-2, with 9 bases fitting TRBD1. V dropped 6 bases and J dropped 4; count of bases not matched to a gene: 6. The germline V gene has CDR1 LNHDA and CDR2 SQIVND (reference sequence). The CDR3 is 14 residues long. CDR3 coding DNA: TGTGCCAGTAGGGCCGGGACAGGGCTCTATGGCTACACCTTC. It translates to CASRAGTGLYGYTF.

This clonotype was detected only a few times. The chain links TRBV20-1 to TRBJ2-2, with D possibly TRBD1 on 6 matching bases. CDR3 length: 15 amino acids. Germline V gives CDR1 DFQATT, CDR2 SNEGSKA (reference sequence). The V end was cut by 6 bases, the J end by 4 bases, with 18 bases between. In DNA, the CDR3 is TGCAGTGCCCACCAAGGGACATCGGTCACCGGGGAGCTGTTTTTT. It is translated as CSAHQGTSVTGELFF.

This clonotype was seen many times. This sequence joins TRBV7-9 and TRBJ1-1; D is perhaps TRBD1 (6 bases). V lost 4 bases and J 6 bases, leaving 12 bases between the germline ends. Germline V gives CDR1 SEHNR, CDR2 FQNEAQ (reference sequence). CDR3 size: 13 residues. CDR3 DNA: TGTGCCAGCAGCTGGGGGGCAGGGCCTGAAGCTTTCTTT. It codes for CASSWGAGPEAFF.

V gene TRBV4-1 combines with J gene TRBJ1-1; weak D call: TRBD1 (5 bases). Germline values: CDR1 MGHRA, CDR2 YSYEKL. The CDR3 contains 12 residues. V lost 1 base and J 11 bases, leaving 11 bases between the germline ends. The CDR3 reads CASSQGGGEAFF. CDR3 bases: TGCGCCAGCAGCCAAGGGGGCGGCGAGGCTTTCTTT.

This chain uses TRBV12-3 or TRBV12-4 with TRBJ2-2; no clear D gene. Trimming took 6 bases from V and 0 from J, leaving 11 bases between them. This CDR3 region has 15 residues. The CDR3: CASRGSHSNTGELFF. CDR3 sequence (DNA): TGTGCCAGCAGGGGGTCCCACTCGAACACCGGGGAGCTGTTTTTT.

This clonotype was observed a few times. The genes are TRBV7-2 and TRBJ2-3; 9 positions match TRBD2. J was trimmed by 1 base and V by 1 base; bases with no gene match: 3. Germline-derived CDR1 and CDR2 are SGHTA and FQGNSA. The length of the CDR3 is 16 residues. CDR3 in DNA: TGTGCCAGCAGCTTAGGACTAGCGGTCCGCACAGATACGCAGTATTTT. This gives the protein CASSLGLAVRTDTQYF.

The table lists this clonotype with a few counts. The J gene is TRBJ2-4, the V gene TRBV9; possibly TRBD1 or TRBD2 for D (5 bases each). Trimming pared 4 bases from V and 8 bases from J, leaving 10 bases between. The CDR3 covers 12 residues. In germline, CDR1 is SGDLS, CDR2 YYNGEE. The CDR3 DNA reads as TGTGCCAGCAGCCCGGGACGAGACATTCAGTACTTC. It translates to CASSPGRDIQYF. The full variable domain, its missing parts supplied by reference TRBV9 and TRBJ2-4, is DSGVTQTPKHLITATGQRVTLRCSPRSGDLSVYWYQQSLDQGLQFLIQYYNGEERAKGNILERFSAQQFPDLHSELNLSSLELGDSALYFCASSPGRDIQYFGAGTRLSVL.

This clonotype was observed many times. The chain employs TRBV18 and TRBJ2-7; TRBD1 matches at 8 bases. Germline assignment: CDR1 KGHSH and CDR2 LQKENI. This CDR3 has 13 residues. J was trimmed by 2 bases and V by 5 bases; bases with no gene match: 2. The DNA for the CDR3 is TGTGCCAGCTCATCGGACAGGGCCTACGAGCAGTACTTC. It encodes CASSSDRAYEQYF.

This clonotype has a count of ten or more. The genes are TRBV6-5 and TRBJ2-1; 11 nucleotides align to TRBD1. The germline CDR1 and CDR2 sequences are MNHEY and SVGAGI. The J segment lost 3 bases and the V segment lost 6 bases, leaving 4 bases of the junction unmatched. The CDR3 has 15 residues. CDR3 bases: TGTGCCAGCAGATTCGGGACAGGGGGCTACAATGAGCAGTTCTTC. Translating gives CASRFGTGGYNEQFF.

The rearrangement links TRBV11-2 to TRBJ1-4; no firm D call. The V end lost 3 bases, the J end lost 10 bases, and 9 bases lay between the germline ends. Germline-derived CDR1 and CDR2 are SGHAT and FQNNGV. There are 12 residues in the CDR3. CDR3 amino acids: CASSFPNGKLFF. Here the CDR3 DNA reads TGTGCCAGCAGCTTTCCGAACGGAAAACTGTTTTTT. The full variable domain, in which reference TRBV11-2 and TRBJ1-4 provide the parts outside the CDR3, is EAGVAQSPRYKIIEKRQSVAFWCNPISGHATLYWYQQILGQGPKLLIQFQNNGVVDDSQLPKDRFSAERLKGVDSTLKIQPAKLEDSAVYLCASSFPNGKLFFGSGTQLSVL.

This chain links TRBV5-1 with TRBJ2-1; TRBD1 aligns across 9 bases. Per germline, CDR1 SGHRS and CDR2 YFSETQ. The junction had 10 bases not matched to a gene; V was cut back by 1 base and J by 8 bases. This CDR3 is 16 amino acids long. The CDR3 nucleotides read TGCGCCAGCAGCTTGCGTGGACAGGGGTTTCGTGATGAGCAGTTCTTC. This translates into CASSLRGQGFRDEQFF.

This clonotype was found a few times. CDR3 coding DNA: TGTGCCAGTTCCCCTAGCGGGGCTACCTCTGGGGCCAACGTCCTGACTTTC. Translated, it gives CASSPSGATSGANVLTF. The chain employs TRBV12-3 or TRBV12-4 and TRBJ2-6; 9 bases map to TRBD2. There are 17 residues in the CDR3. V shed 9 bases, J shed 0 bases, and the junction held 9 bases outside the gene matches.

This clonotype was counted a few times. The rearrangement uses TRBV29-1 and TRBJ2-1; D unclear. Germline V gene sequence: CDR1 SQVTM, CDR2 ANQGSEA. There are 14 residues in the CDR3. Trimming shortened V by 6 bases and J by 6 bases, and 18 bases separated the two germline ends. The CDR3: CSVPLGGGANEQFF. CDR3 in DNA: TGCAGCGTCCCCCTGGGCGGTGGAGCCAATGAGCAGTTCTTC.

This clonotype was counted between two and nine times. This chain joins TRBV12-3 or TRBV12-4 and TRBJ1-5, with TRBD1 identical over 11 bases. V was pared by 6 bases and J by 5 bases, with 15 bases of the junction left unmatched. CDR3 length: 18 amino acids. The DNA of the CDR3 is TGTGCCAGCAGCAAACCGGGACAGGGGGGCATGAGGGATCAGCCCCAGCATTTT. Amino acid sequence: CASSKPGQGGMRDQPQHF.

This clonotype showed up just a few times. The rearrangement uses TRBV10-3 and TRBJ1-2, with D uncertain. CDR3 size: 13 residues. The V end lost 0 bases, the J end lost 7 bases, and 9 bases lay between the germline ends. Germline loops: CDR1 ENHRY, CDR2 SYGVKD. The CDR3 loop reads CAISESNRGGYTF. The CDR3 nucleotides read TGTGCCATCAGTGAGTCGAATCGGGGTGGCTACACCTTC.

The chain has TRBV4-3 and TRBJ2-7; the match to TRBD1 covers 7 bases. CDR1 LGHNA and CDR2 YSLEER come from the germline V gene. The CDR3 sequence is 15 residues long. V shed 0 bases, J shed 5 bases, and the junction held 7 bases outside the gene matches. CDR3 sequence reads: CASSQDRQGKDEQYF. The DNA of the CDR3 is TGCGCCAGCAGCCAAGATCGACAGGGTAAGGACGAGCAGTACTTC.

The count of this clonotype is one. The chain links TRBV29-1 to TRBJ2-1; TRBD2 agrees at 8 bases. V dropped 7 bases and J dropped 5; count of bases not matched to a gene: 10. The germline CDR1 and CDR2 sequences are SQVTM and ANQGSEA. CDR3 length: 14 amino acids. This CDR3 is CSDRSRGGNNEQFF. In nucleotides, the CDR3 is TGCAGCGACCGCTCCCGGGGGGGAAACAATGAGCAGTTCTTC.

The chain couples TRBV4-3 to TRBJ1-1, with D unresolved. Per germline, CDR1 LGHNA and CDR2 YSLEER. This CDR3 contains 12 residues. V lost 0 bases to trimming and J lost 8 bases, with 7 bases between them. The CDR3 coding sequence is TGCGCCAGCAGCCAAGATTACGGGGAAGCTTTCTTT. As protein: CASSQDYGEAFF.